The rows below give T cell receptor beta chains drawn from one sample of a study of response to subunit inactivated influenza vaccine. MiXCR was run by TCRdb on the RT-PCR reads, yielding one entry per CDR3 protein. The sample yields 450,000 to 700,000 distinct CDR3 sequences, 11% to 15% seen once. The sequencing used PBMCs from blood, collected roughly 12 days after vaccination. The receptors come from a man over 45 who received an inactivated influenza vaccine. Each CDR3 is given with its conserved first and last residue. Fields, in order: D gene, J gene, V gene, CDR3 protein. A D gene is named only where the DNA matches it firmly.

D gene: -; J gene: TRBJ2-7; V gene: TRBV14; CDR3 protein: CASRAEGSEQYF
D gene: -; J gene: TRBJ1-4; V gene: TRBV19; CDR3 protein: CASSDGTLSGKLFF
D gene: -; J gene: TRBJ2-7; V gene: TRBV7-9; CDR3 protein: CASANSPRGEQYF
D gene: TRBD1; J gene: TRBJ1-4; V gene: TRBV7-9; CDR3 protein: CASSDTGGREKLFF
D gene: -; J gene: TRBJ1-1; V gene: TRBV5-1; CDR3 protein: CASSLDRNTEAFF
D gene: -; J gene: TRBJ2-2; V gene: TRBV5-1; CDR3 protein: CASSLVTLTNTGELFF
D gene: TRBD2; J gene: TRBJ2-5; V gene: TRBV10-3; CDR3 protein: CAPGWASGAWTQYF
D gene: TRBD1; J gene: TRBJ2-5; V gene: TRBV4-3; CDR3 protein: CASSQESPGQGETQYF
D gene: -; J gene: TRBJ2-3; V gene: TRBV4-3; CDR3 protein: CASSRQQGVGTDTQYF
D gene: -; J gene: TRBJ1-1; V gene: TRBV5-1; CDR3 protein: CASTSDRSSEAFF
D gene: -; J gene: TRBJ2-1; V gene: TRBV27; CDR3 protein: CASSFDRKVAYNEQFF
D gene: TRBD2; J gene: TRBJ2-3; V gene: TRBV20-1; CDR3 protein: CSADGRVSTDTQYF
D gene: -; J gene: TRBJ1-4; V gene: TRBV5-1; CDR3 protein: CASSLGGQNEKLFF
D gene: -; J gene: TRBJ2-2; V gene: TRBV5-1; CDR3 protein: CASSLGHTGELFF
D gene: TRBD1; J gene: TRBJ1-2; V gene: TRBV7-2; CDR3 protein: CASSFRQGARGYTF
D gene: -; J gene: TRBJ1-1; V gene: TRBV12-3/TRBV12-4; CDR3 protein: CASNRAGNTEAFF
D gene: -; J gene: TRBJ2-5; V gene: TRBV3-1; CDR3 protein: CASSPGLKGTQYF
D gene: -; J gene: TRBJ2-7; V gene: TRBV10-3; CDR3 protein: CASETDSYEQYF
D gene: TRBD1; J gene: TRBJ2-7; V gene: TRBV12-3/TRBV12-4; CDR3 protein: CASSRTGSEQYF
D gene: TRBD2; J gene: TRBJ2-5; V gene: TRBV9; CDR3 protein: CASSVASGSRETQYF
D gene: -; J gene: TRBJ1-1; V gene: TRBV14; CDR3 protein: CASSQDSLPGTEAFF
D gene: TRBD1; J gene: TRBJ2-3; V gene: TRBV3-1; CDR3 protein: CASSQGTGSATDTQYF
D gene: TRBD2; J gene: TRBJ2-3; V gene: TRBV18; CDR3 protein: CASSPLLADSTDTQYF
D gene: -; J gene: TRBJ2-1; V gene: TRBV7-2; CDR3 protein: CASSPPQRNEQFF
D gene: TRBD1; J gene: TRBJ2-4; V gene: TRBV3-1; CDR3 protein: CASSQRTGGTTKNIQYF
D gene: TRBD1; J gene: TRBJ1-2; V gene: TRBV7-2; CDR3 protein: CASSPRDSTYGYSF
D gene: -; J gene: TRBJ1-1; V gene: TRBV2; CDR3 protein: CASRGGRAAEAFF
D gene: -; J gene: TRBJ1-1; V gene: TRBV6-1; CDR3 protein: CASSPTKQLYTEAFF
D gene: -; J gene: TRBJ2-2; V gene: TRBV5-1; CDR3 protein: CASSPTAVTGELFF
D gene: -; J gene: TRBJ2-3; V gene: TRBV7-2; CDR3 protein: CASSFDTRDRNF
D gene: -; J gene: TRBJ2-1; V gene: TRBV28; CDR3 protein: CASSFWQQGNEQFF
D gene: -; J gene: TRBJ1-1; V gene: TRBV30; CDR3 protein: CAWSVTIGGGTEAFF
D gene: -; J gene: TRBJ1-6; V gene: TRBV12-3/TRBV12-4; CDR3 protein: CASSLGQNSPLHF
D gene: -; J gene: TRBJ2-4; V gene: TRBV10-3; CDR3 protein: CAISDSSVAKNIQYF
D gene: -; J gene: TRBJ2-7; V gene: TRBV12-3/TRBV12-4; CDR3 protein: CASTWTLDGEQYF
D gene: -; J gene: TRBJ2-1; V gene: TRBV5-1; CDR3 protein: CASSLGSGQISEQFF
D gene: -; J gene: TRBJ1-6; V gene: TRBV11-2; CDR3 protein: CASSSQGADSSPLHF
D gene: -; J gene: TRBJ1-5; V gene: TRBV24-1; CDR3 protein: CATGDRNQPQHF
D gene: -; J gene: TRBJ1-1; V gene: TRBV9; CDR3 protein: CASSGGGWAENTEAFF
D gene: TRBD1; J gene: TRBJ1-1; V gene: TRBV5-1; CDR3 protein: CASSLAGGTGGTEAFF